This is a list of T cell receptor beta chains from one sample in a study of blood T cell repertoires in COVID-19. The repertoire was sequenced with immunoSEQ multiplex PCR; TCRdb's copy has only in-frame clones and lacks some. This table has about 210,000 clones, about 83% appearing once. Sequenced: peripheral blood. These receptors were collected from a woman aged 40 to 50 with active or convalescent COVID-19. Both conserved end residues are part of each CDR3. Fields, in order: J gene, V gene, D gene, clone size, CDR3 protein, CDR3 DNA. D genes are given only for firm matches. Clone size is not always given. Where it is, it says once, few, many or a class for expanded clones.

>TRBJ1-1|TRBV19|TRBD1|-
CASHPGQGWNTEAFF
TGTGCCAGCCACCCGGGACAGGGGTGGAACACTGAAGCTTTCTTT
>TRBJ1-6|TRBV2|TRBD1|-
CASNGDSYNSPLHF
TGTGCCAGCAATGGGGACAGCTATAATTCACCCCTCCACTTT
>TRBJ2-1|TRBV5-4|TRBD1|-
CAGQGKYNEQFF
TGTGCCGGACAGGGGAAATACAATGAGCAGTTCTTC
>TRBJ1-5|TRBV6-1|-|-
CASSEASVYSNQPQHF
TGTGCCAGCAGTGAAGCGTCGGTGTATAGCAATCAGCCCCAGCATTTT
>TRBJ1-1|TRBV6-4|-|-
CASSARTGGGTEAFF
TGTGCCAGCAGTGCCCGGACGGGTGGAGGGACTGAAGCTTTCTTT
>TRBJ1-4|TRBV30|TRBD1|few
CAWRSGTGGRKLFF
TGTGCCTGGAGATCCGGGACAGGGGGTCGGAAACTGTTTTTT
>TRBJ2-7|TRBV19|-|-
CASSIRLAYEQYF
TGTGCCAGTAGTATCAGACTGGCCTACGAGCAGTACTTC
>TRBJ1-1|TRBV6-2/TRBV6-3|-|-
CASSPIGENTEAFF
TGTGCCAGCAGTCCGATCGGTGAGAACACTGAAGCTTTCTTT
>TRBJ1-6|TRBV5-1|TRBD1|-
CASSWGTGTGNNSPLHF
TGCGCCAGCAGCTGGGGGACCGGGACAGGGAATAATTCACCCCTCCACTTT
>TRBJ2-6|TRBV30|-|-
CASPRYSGANVLTF
TGTGCCTCTCCTAGGTATTCTGGGGCCAACGTCCTGACTTTC
>TRBJ2-1|TRBV30|-|-
CAWSTYPRGAQDNEQFF
TGTGCCTGGAGTACATATCCGCGTGGGGCTCAAGACAATGAGCAGTTCTTC
>TRBJ2-5|TRBV28|TRBD1|-
CASSHFGVTGGETQYF
TGTGCCAGCAGTCATTTTGGGGTAACAGGGGGAGAGACCCAGTACTTC
>TRBJ1-2|TRBV19|-|-
CASRNPWTAGLSYGYTF
TGTGCCAGTAGGAACCCTTGGACAGCCGGCCTGTCCTATGGCTACACCTTC
>TRBJ1-1|TRBV25-1|TRBD1|few
CASSRQGWGNTEAFF
TGTGCCAGCAGTCGACAGGGTTGGGGAAACACTGAAGCTTTCTTT
>TRBJ1-1|TRBV7-2|-|-
CASRGIRGTTEAFF
TGTGCCAGCAGGGGTATCAGGGGAACCACTGAAGCTTTCTTT
>TRBJ2-3|TRBV11-2|-|-
CASSLAGQVGDTQYF
TGTGCCAGCAGCTTAGCTGGGCAGGTTGGCGATACGCAGTATTTT
>TRBJ1-1|TRBV30|-|-
CAWSVWRTEAFF
TGTGCCTGGAGTGTATGGCGGACTGAAGCTTTCTTT
>TRBJ2-7|TRBV2|-|few
CASSDPAALSYEQYF
TGTGCCAGCAGTGATCCAGCGGCCCTGTCCTACGAGCAGTACTTC
>TRBJ1-4|TRBV6-5|-|-
CASSGRGLANEKLFF
TGTGCCAGCAGCGGACGGGGTCTGGCTAATGAAAAACTGTTTTTT
>TRBJ2-4|TRBV6-2/TRBV6-3|-|-
CASSYTGLPGQNIQYF
TGTGCCAGCAGTTACACGGGACTCCCGGGCCAAAACATTCAGTACTTC
>TRBJ1-2|TRBV7-3|TRBD1|-
CASSPQGQGHGYTF
TGTGCCAGCAGCCCGCAGGGACAGGGCCATGGCTACACCTTC
>TRBJ2-1|TRBV7-3|TRBD2|-
CASSLEGSGSYNEQFF
TGTGCCAGCAGCTTAGAGGGGAGCGGGAGCTACAATGAGCAGTTCTTC
>TRBJ1-4|TRBV19|-|-
CASKRRARGNEKLFF
TGTGCCAGTAAGCGGAGGGCCCGAGGCAATGAAAAACTGTTTTTT
>TRBJ1-2|TRBV12-3/TRBV12-4|-|-
CASSSPPGPRYTF
TGTGCCAGCAGTTCCCCCCCTGGCCCCCGCTACACCTTC
>TRBJ1-1|TRBV10-3|TRBD1|few
CAISESFGTGNTEAFF
TGTGCCATCAGTGAGTCGTTCGGGACAGGGAACACTGAAGCTTTCTTT
>TRBJ1-1|TRBV30|-|-
CAWSPGNTEAFF
TGTGCCTGGAGTCCGGGAAACACTGAAGCTTTCTTT
>TRBJ1-5|TRBV2|-|-
CASSEHLAGSYQPQHF
TGTGCCAGCAGTGAACATCTGGCGGGGTCCTATCAGCCCCAGCATTTT
>TRBJ1-1|TRBV19|-|-
CASSTGRMNTEAFF
TGTGCCAGTAGTACAGGGCGAATGAACACTGAAGCTTTCTTT
>TRBJ2-5|TRBV2|TRBD2|once
CASSLRTRPRKGTQYF
TGTGCCAGCAGTCTACGGACTAGACCTAGGAAGGGAACCCAGTACTTC
>TRBJ2-1|TRBV29-1|-|few
CSVESTTYNEQFF
TGCAGCGTTGAAAGCACGACCTACAATGAGCAGTTCTTC
>TRBJ2-7|TRBV25-1|-|once
CASSLGGYEQYF
TGTGCCAGCAGCCTAGGGGGCTACGAGCAGTACTTC
>TRBJ1-4|TRBV30|-|-
CAWSGDTMVTNEKLFF
TGTGCCTGGTCGGGAGACACAATGGTTACTAATGAAAAACTGTTTTTT
>TRBJ2-2|TRBV7-6|TRBD1|-
CASSPDRGHMSVTGELFF
TGTGCCAGCAGCCCGGACAGGGGGCACATGTCTGTCACCGGGGAGCTGTTTTTT
>TRBJ2-5|TRBV6-5|-|-
CASSYPQETQYF
TGTGCCAGCAGTTACCCACAAGAGACCCAGTACTTC
>TRBJ2-2|TRBV11-3|TRBD1|once
CASRHRGQGAGELFF
TGTGCCAGCCGACACCGGGGACAGGGAGCCGGGGAGCTGTTTTTT
>TRBJ2-5|TRBV5-4|-|-
CASSPGGGAETQYF
TGTGCCAGCAGCCCCGGAGGGGGCGCAGAGACCCAGTACTTC
>TRBJ1-1|TRBV30|-|-
CAWCRDTKNTEAFF
TGTGCCTGGTGCCGGGACACGAAGAACACTGAAGCTTTCTTT
>TRBJ1-5|TRBV2|-|-
CASSEQAPALSNQPQHF
TGTGCCAGCAGTGAACAAGCGCCAGCTTTGAGCAATCAGCCCCAGCATTTT
>TRBJ2-3|TRBV11-3|TRBD2|-
CASSLGLAGGPNTQYF
TGTGCCAGCAGCTTGGGACTAGCGGGGGGGCCAAATACGCAGTATTTT
>TRBJ2-2|TRBV5-1|-|-
CASSLGEPDTNPNTGELFF
TGCGCCAGCAGCTTGGGAGAGCCGGACACTAATCCGAACACCGGGGAGCTGTTTTTT
>TRBJ1-1|TRBV25-1|-|-
CASSVTGYTEAFF
TGTGCCAGCAGTGTAACAGGATACACTGAAGCTTTCTTT